Sequencing of this T cell receptor beta chain was carried out in a study of CD8 T cells in ankylosing spondylitis (dated by TCRdb to about 2017). At the level of the whole study: T cell receptor beta repertoires were profiled in healthy donors and ankylosing spondylitis patients so that disease-linked TCR variants could be found. The whole study cohort included 95 to 130 healthy donors and 20 to 30 ankylosing spondylitis patients. Peripheral blood samples were taken, and synovial fluid was additionally collected from ankylosing spondylitis patients.

Broader findings and caveats from the paper: Some motif variants had previously been reported in the synovial fluid and blood of reactive arthritis patients, which suggests shared mechanisms of disease initiation. A TCR beta motif of 7 or 8 highly homologous amino acid variants appeared characteristic of blood from ankylosing spondylitis patients. According to the report, matched synovial fluid samples from ankylosing spondylitis patients were significantly enriched for the disease-linked clones. The disease-linked clones had a CD8+ phenotype and were found at relatively low frequencies in peripheral blood.

The CDR3 spans 13 residues, from the cysteine through the valine. The sequence is cut down to CDR3 DNA, 39 bases in frame from base 1. The trim is 5 bases for V and 1 base for J, with a gap of 9 bases between the germline ends. The germline V gene (reference sequence) sets CDR1 to LNHDA and CDR2 to SQIVND. This clonotype was detected ten times or more. It has no known antigen specificity. No base quality information exists; no much larger clone differs at one position. For sequencing, an Illumina HiSeq 2500 was employed. TCR beta libraries were prepared by quantitative 5'-RACE with molecular barcodes. In the paper's pipeline: A new computational method, built on a probabilistic model of VDJ rearrangement, was used to identify disease-linked TCR variants. TCRdb's own reprocessing of the public reads used fastp at Q25 and MiXCR and kept productive beta chains. CDR3 protein duplicates are merged, each entry listing the most common genes and DNA. TCRdb's processing, not the authors', yielded these V and J calls. The sample contains around 100,000 distinct CDR3 sequences, roughly 9% of them found a single time. Of the sample, more than 30% is held by the ten largest clones.

The sequence derives from a male donor with ankylosing spondylitis. The sequenced sample was blood, either unsorted or a sorted T cell fraction (not recorded which). This chain joins TRBV19 to TRBJ2-7; the D segment may tentatively be TRBD1 or TRBD2, each giving 5 matched bases. CDR3 reads: CASSAGRSYEQYV. The DNA sequence is as follows: TGTGCCAGTAGTGCAGGGAGATCCTACGAGCAGTACGTC.